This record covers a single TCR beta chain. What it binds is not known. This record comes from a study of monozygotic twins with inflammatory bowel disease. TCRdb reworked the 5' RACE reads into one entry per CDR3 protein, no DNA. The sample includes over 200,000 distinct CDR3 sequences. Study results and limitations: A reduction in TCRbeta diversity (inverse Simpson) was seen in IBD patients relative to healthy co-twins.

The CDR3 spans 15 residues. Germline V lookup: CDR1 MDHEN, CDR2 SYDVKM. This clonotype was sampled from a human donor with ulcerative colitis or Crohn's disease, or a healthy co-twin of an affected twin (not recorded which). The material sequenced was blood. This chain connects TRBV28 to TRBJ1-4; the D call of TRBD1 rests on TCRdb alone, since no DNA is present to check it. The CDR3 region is CASKDQTGPNEKLFF.